One and the same sample provided the 6 T cell receptor beta chains below, sequenced in a study of cytomegalovirus exposure and HLA in healthy donors (dated by TCRdb to about 2017). Library method: the immunoSEQ multiplex PCR assay. A mixture of 60 forward primers for TCR Vbeta segments and 13 reverse primers for TCR Jbeta segments was used in the multiplex PCR. What TCRdb holds here is the immuneACCESS table cut down to in-frame rearrangements. Part of the clones is not present; checked against another copy, under half of the missing clones reflect an unresolved V gene, and the others are unexplained. The sample table contains roughly 180,000 clones; only one count was recorded for about four fifths of them. Of the sample, about 7% is held by the ten largest clones. Sequenced sample: PBMCs. These TCRs come from a young man in good health and CMV-seropositive.

In its sample, this clone was seen a few times. This CDR3 is also generated by other DNA sequences in the sample. V is TRBV27 and J is TRBJ2-1, with 9 bases identical to TRBD1. V shed 6 bases, J shed 8 bases, and the junction held 11 bases outside the gene matches. There are 15 residues in the CDR3. CDR1 and CDR2 from the germline V gene are MNHEY and SMNVEV (reference sequence). The CDR3 bases are TGTGCCAGCAGCCCCTTGGGACAGGGCAACGATGAGCAGTTCTTC. Protein product: CASSPLGQGNDEQFF.

J is TRBJ2-1 and V is TRBV7-8; 8 bases fit TRBD1. V trimming: 1 base; J trimming: 6 bases; junction bases outside the gene matches: 5. Germline CDR1 and CDR2: SGHVS and FQNEAQ. The CDR3 is made up of 15 amino acids. In nucleotides, the CDR3 is TGTGCCAGCAGCTTAGGTACTACAGGGGGCAATGAGCAGTTCTTC. Translating gives CASSLGTTGGNEQFF.

V gene TRBV4-1 combines with J gene TRBJ2-5; the D is unclear. V lost 0 bases and J 4 bases, leaving 9 bases between the germline ends. This CDR3 has 14 residues. Germline lookup yields CDR1 MGHRA and CDR2 YSYEKL. The chain's CDR3 is CASSQEYFGETQYF. The CDR3 DNA reads as TGCGCCAGCAGCCAAGAATATTTCGGAGAGACCCAGTACTTC.

The sample holds a few counts of this clone. The chain uses TRBV27 and TRBJ2-3, with D possibly being TRBD1 (6 bases). Germline-derived CDR1 and CDR2 are MNHEY and SMNVEV (reference sequence). The CDR3 runs to 13 residues. V was shortened by 5 bases and J by 4 bases, with 10 bases between the two germline ends. The CDR3 coding sequence is TGTGCCAGCAGTAAATACAGGGCAGATACGCAGTATTTT. It encodes CASSKYRADTQYF.

The chain is built from TRBV5-1 and TRBJ2-2; perhaps TRBD1 as D (5 bases). The CDR3 length is 16 residues. Germline lookup yields CDR1 SGHRS and CDR2 YFSETQ. The germline V and J ends were trimmed by 4 bases and 1 base, with 14 bases remaining between them. The DNA of the CDR3 is TGCGCCAGCAGCCTTACGGCAGGGTTGAACACCGGGGAGCTGTTTTTT. Protein sequence: CASSLTAGLNTGELFF.

The chain recombines TRBV5-1 with TRBJ2-3; 7 bases are a match to TRBD1. Trimming took 2 bases from V and 2 from J; bases not matched to a gene: 8. Looked up from germline, CDR1 is SGHRS and CDR2 is YFSETQ. CDR3 length: 16 amino acids. CDR3 region: CASSLKGQPPTDTQYF. The CDR3 DNA sequence: TGCGCCAGCAGCTTAAAGGGACAGCCCCCCACAGATACGCAGTATTTT.